This TCR beta chain was obtained from a study of breast tumors, draining lymph nodes, adjacent tissues. Germline lookup yields CDR1 LNHDA and CDR2 SQIVND (reference sequence). The length of the CDR3 is 16 residues. V lost 5 bases to trimming and J lost 0 bases; unmatched junction nucleotides: 7. TCRdb called the multiplex PCR reads again in MiXCR, with one record for every CDR3 protein. The sample contains about 32,000 distinct CDR3 sequences, 35% to 45% of which appear only once. The source is a female donor with breast cancer. Some clones in this sample may be carry-over from other donors' samples. V gene TRBV19 combines with J gene TRBJ2-7; 10 bases match TRBD1. Sample: breast tumor tissue. The CDR3 region is CASSPRDRGGSYEQYF. The CDR3 DNA follows: TGTGCCAGTAGTCCCCGGGACAGGGGTGGCTCCTACGAGCAGTACTTC.